The clone carrying this T cell receptor (beta chain) was counted at least ten times. This sample was included in a study of T cells in Graves' hyperthyroidism and ophthalmopathy. The V gene end was trimmed by 1 base and the J gene end by 0 bases; junction bases not matched to a gene: 5. The CDR3 length is 16 residues. Germline V CDR1 and CDR2: SGHTA, FQGNSA. The CDR3 regions of TCR beta were amplified from RNA transcripts. HTBI primers drove first-round RT-PCR of the TCR CDR3. TCRdb recomputed calls from the multiplex PCR reads with MiXCR, one row per CDR3 protein. The sample has more than 500,000 distinct CDR3 sequences, over 45% seen once.

The chain links TRBV7-2 to TRBJ1-2; TRBD1 aligns across 7 bases. This sequence was found in an adult woman with Graves' disease, either hyperthyroidism or ophthalmopathy (not recorded which). The sequenced sample was peripheral blood or thyroid tissue (not recorded which). The CDR3 protein is CASSLDGRGSNYGYTF. CDR3 bases: TGTGCCAGCAGCTTAGATGGCAGGGGGTCTAACTATGGCTACACCTTC.